Described below is a single TCR beta chain sequence and its context. This specimen belongs to a study of memory CD4+ T cells and cytomegalovirus serostatus. The sort gate was single viable CD3+CD4+CD8-CD45RO+ cells for memory CD4+ T cells. Profiling relied on immunoSEQ multiplex PCR, and the TCRdb table lists in-frame clones only, not all of them. The sample holds about 75,000 clones, 78% seen once. The CDR3 has 13 amino acids. CDR1 and CDR2 (germline): MNHNY, SVGAGI (reference sequence). V was pared by 6 bases and J by 9 bases, with 15 bases between. This TCR derives from an adult in good health and CMV-seropositive. What was sequenced was memory CD4+ T cells from blood. The chain couples TRBV6-6 to TRBJ1-5; the D gene is possibly TRBD1 (5 bases). The chain's CDR3 is CASSLGGSRPQHF. In nucleotides, the CDR3 is TGTGCCAGCAGCCTCGGGGGTTCAAGGCCCCAGCATTTT.